This T cell receptor beta chain was identified during a study of neoadjuvant anti-PD-1 for oral cavity cancer (dated by TCRdb to about 2021). For context, the study as a whole: Before curative-intent surgical resection, most patients were given three to four biweekly doses of nivolumab at 3 mg/kg. The parent correlative cohort included approximately 13 patients, with an approximately 33% response rate. Under RECIST 1.1, a patient counted as a responder if showing complete response, partial response or stable disease, and as a non-responder if showing progression. Patients without progression received a fourth nivolumab dose around day 43 and underwent definitive surgical resection on days 50-56.

Interpreted using the paper, the time point label stands for: before neoadjuvant nivolumab. None of the patients had received prior systemic or radiation treatment, and all were newly diagnosed with stage II-IVA oral cavity squamous cell carcinoma. The cohort was composed of patients with HPV-negative, locally advanced oral cavity squamous cell carcinoma. Peripheral blood mononuclear cells were analyzed directly and were not maintained or expanded in culture. The samples were obtained from a longitudinal correlative study of a single-arm phase II trial testing neoadjuvant nivolumab in oral cavity squamous cell carcinoma. Subject-matched pre- and post-treatment PBMCs and tumors from three responders and three non-responders underwent genomic DNA-based TCRbeta sequencing. Peripheral blood mononuclear cells were drawn once before nivolumab treatment and a second time after treatment, when surgery took place. The Maxwell RSC DNA from Cells kit was used to isolate genomic DNA from PBMCs.

A few counts support this clone. Its antigen remains unidentified. Per-base qualities were not stored, and no clone one base away is much larger. For deep sequencing, each PBMC sample was run in six replicates, with libraries mostly built from about 480 ng of input genomic DNA. The immunoSEQ hsTCRbeta kit was used to prepare TCRbeta libraries, following the manufacturer's instructions. An Illumina NovaSeq 6000 S4 flow cell was used to sequence the final libraries, which had first been combined to 3 nM. The authors' pipeline ran thus. The immunoSEQ Analyzer was used for raw data preprocessing and quality control. The analysis was limited to productive rearrangements, and each clonotype was defined by a unique CDR3 amino acid sequence. Using the R package tcR, the researchers computed the Gini-Simpson index as their estimate of repertoire clonality. Student's t test was used to compare Gini indices, while Pearson correlation assessed associations with tumor size change. The table was pulled from immuneACCESS by TCRdb, which kept in-frame rearrangements only. Such tables lose some clones; where checked, under half of the loss comes from unresolved V genes, and the rest has no known cause. D and trimming come from the DNA, and the V and J calls and clone size come from that table. The sample table shows about 7,200 clones, and approximately 75% are seen once. The leading ten clones occupy around 2.9% of the sample.

The CDR3 spans 13 residues, from the cysteine through the phenylalanine. Only the CDR3 DNA stays, 39 bases, in frame from base 1. The germline V gene (reference sequence) gives CDR1 as LNHDA and CDR2 as SQIVND. V was cut back by 10 bases and J by 7 bases, leaving a gap of 16 bases between them. Study-wide findings and limitations: After neoadjuvant nivolumab, T cell clonality (Gini index) in PBMCs was significantly higher in non-responders than in responders. Only a few patients per response group were included in the TCR analyses, and larger cohorts for validation were called for by the authors. Higher pretreatment blood Treg/Th17 ratios correlated with higher pretreatment blood TCRbeta clonality and lower post-treatment tumor TCRbeta clonality.

The sample here was PBMCs, taken before nivolumab (anti-PD-1) treatment. The V and J genes are TRBV19 and TRBJ1-4, with the D gene call left open. This TCR was sampled from a person between 40 and 85 years old with oral cavity squamous cell carcinoma. The DNA reads as follows: TGTGCCACTGACATGTCTCCGCCTGAAAAACTGTTTTTT. Translated, this is CATDMSPPEKLFF.